A selection of T cell receptor beta chains follows, all from one sample in a study of blood T cell repertoires in COVID-19. The table came from immunoSEQ multiplex PCR; TCRdb's copy has only in-frame clones and leaves some out. The sample lists 300,000 to 400,000 clones, around 87% seen once, with 2% to 2.5% in the top ten. Material: peripheral blood. The source of these receptors is a woman aged 60-70 years with COVID-19, enrolled during active disease. CDR3s include the opening cysteine and the closing phenylalanine or tryptophan. The D gene is left open where the match is weak. Size is stated for part of the rows, as once, few or many counts, or as a class when the clone is expanded.

V gene	clone size	CDR3 length	J gene	D gene	CDR3 protein	CDR3 DNA
TRBV5-6	.	15	TRBJ1-5	TRBD1	CASSFSDRGNQPQHF	TGTGCCAGCAGTTTCTCGGACAGGGGGAATCAGCCCCAGCATTTT
TRBV7-2	.	15	TRBJ1-5	.	CASSLGDSPNQPQHF	TGTGCCAGCAGCTTAGGCGACAGCCCCAATCAGCCCCAGCATTTT
TRBV7-3	.	15	TRBJ2-3	.	CASSNSGRLTDTQYF	TGTGCCAGCTCTAACTCCGGGAGACTCACAGATACGCAGTATTTT
TRBV7-9	.	13	TRBJ1-1	.	CASTLGQGTEAFF	TGTGCCAGCACCCTGGGGCAAGGGACTGAAGCTTTCTTT
TRBV7-9	few	15	TRBJ2-2	TRBD1	CASRFSTGSTGELFF	TGTGCCAGCAGGTTTTCGACAGGGTCGACCGGGGAGCTGTTTTTT
TRBV7-8	.	14	TRBJ2-5	.	CASSVQGLQETQYF	TGTGCCAGCAGCGTCCAGGGATTGCAAGAGACCCAGTACTTC
TRBV19	.	17	TRBJ2-1	.	CASSKRHSRSSYNEQFF	TGTGCCAGTAGTAAAAGACATTCCCGAAGCTCCTACAATGAGCAGTTCTTC
TRBV6-5	.	14	TRBJ2-7	TRBD1	CASSDRGRPYEQYF	TGTGCCAGCAGCGACAGGGGGCGACCCTACGAGCAGTACTTC
TRBV2	.	14	TRBJ1-6	.	CASQYSSYNSPLHF	TGTGCCAGTCAATATAGCTCCTATAATTCACCCCTCCACTTT
TRBV27	.	20	TRBJ2-2	TRBD2	CASSSRGVAGYAENTGELFF	TGTGCCAGCAGTTCCCGCGGGGTAGCGGGATACGCCGAGAACACCGGGGAGCTGTTTTTT
TRBV6-5	.	15	TRBJ1-2	.	CASSPTGQTYHGYTF	TGTGCCAGCAGTCCGACAGGACAGACCTACCATGGCTACACCTTC
TRBV2	.	15	TRBJ2-3	TRBD2	CASSGSGGNTDTQYF	TGTGCCAGCAGTGGAAGCGGGGGGAACACAGATACGCAGTATTTT
TRBV28	.	11	TRBJ1-4	.	CASKGLEKLFF	TGTGCCAGCAAGGGGTTAGAAAAACTGTTTTTT
TRBV19	.	13	TRBJ1-6	TRBD1	CASSLQTGTPLHF	TGTGCCAGTAGTTTACAGACAGGGACACCCCTCCACTTT
TRBV7-2	.	17	TRBJ2-5	TRBD1	CASSLQVRTGGQETQYF	TGTGCCAGCAGCTTACAAGTTAGGACAGGGGGCCAAGAGACCCAGTACTTC
TRBV5-5	.	16	TRBJ2-2	TRBD2	CASSIAGGANTGELFF	TGTGCCAGCTCGATAGCGGGGGGCGCGAACACCGGGGAGCTGTTTTTT
TRBV27	.	16	TRBJ1-4	.	CASSYNAAGTNEKLFF	TGTGCCAGCAGTTACAACGCGGCTGGGACTAATGAAAAACTGTTTTTT
TRBV3-1/TRBV3-2	.	13	TRBJ1-2	.	CASSQQGYYGYTF	TGTGCCAGCAGCCAACAGGGCTACTATGGCTACACCTTC
TRBV5-1	.	16	TRBJ2-1	TRBD2	CASSRDTSGGYNEQFF	TGCGCCAGCAGCCGTGATACTAGCGGGGGCTACAATGAGCAGTTCTTC
TRBV19	once	14	TRBJ1-4	.	CASNYRATNEKLFF	TGTGCCAGTAACTACAGGGCGACTAATGAAAAACTGTTTTTT
TRBV7-2	.	16	TRBJ1-2	.	CASNHPTPGANYGYTF	TGTGCCAGCAACCATCCGACTCCTGGGGCGAACTATGGCTACACCTTC
TRBV7-9	.	14	TRBJ1-3	.	CASSKTGTGNTIYF	TGTGCCAGCAGCAAAACAGGGACTGGAAACACCATATATTTT
TRBV2	.	15	TRBJ1-2	TRBD1	CASSGQGRSWKGYTF	TGTGCCAGCAGTGGACAGGGACGTAGTTGGAAAGGCTACACCTTC
TRBV7-9	.	13	TRBJ1-5	.	CASSKPGDQPQHF	TGTGCCAGCAGCAAACCGGGGGATCAGCCCCAGCATTTT
TRBV3-1/TRBV3-2	.	16	TRBJ2-2	TRBD2	CASSQGGLAVTGELFF	TGTGCCAGCAGCCAAGGAGGGCTAGCGGTCACCGGGGAGCTGTTTTTT
TRBV21-1	.	12	TRBJ2-7	.	CASSKTSGGSAF	TGTGCCAGCAGCAAAACTAGCGGGGGCTCAGCTTTC
TRBV5-4	.	14	TRBJ2-5	.	CASSFTLGGETQYF	TGTGCCAGCAGCTTCACACTAGGCGGAGAGACCCAGTACTTC
TRBV19	.	14	TRBJ2-7	TRBD1	CASTKQGARSEQYF	TGTGCCAGTACCAAACAGGGGGCGCGTAGCGAGCAGTACTTC
TRBV7-9	.	17	TRBJ2-3	TRBD1	CASSFRRPGQGTDTQYF	TGTGCCAGCAGCTTTCGAAGGCCGGGACAGGGCACAGATACGCAGTATTTT
TRBV3-1/TRBV3-2	.	17	TRBJ1-2	.	CASSLQTSRRVAYGYTF	TGTGCCAGCAGCCTCCAGACGTCGAGGAGGGTCGCCTATGGCTACACCTTC
TRBV7-6	.	16	TRBJ1-2	.	CASSLGGGRRREGYTF	TGTGCCAGCAGCTTAGGGGGGGGTCGCAGGCGGGAAGGCTACACCTTC
TRBV11-2	.	15	TRBJ1-1	.	CASSSAGGKGVEAFF	TGTGCCAGCAGCTCCGCCGGGGGGAAGGGGGTTGAAGCTTTCTTT
TRBV7-9	once	16	TRBJ2-3	.	CASSLRGARGTDTQYF	TGTGCCAGCAGCTTACGGGGGGCGCGGGGCACAGATACGCAGTATTTT
TRBV5-4	.	14	TRBJ1-2	TRBD1	CASTNGQVNYGYTF	TGTGCCAGCACAAACGGACAGGTCAACTATGGCTACACCTTC
TRBV4-1	.	16	TRBJ2-5	TRBD2	CASSRTSGGSQETQYF	TGCGCCAGCAGCCGGACTAGCGGGGGATCCCAAGAGACCCAGTACTTC